These 14 T cell receptor beta chains were sequenced from one sample in a study of T cells in Graves' hyperthyroidism and ophthalmopathy. Amplified TCR beta CDR3 regions came from RNA transcripts. The TCR CDR3 first-round RT-PCR relied on the HTBI primer set. MiXCR, applied by TCRdb to the multiplex PCR reads, yields one record per CDR3 protein. The table includes about 640,000 distinct CDR3 sequences, less than 25% detected once. The sample was blood. The receptors shown here come from a man aged 30 to 45 with Graves' ophthalmopathy.

In DNA form, the CDR3 reads TGTGCCAGCAGTAGCGGGGGGCAAGTCACTGAAGCTTTCTTT. Translating it yields CASSSGGQVTEAFF. The chain has TRBV25-1 and TRBJ1-1; TRBD1 is a possible D gene (6 bases). The CDR3 totals 14 residues. Trimming stripped 5 bases from V and 4 bases from J, with 14 bases between. Germline CDR1 is MGHDK and CDR2 is SYGVNS.

In this sample, this clonotype turned up many times. The chain is built from TRBV4-2 and TRBJ2-3; no clear D. V was cut by 1 base and J by 1 base, with 3 bases left in between. Germline assignment: CDR1 LGHNA and CDR2 YNFKEQ. The CDR3 extends over 13 amino acids. The CDR3 nucleotides are TGTGCCAGCAGCCAAGTCCGCACAGATACGCAGTATTTT. Translating it yields CASSQVRTDTQYF.

The chain recombines TRBV5-6 with TRBJ2-1, with TRBD2 matching 15 bases. The germline V gene has CDR1 SGHDT and CDR2 YYEEEE. The CDR3 runs 17 residues. V shed 4 bases, J shed 6 bases, and the junction held 8 bases outside the gene matches. This CDR3 is CASSRSGLAGGPNEQFF. The CDR3 DNA is TGTGCCAGCAGCCGCTCGGGACTAGCGGGAGGTCCCAATGAGCAGTTCTTC.

This clonotype has just a few counts. The V gene is TRBV14, the J gene TRBJ2-7, with TRBD1 matching 11 bases. From germline, CDR1 is SGHDN and CDR2 FVKESK. This CDR3 is 15 amino acids long. V lost 2 bases to trimming and J lost 4 bases; unmatched junction nucleotides: 4. The CDR3 DNA is TGTGCCAGCAGCCAAATAGGACAGGGGGCTTACGAGCAGTACTTC. It translates to CASSQIGQGAYEQYF.

This clonotype was detected many times. CDR3 bases: TGCAGTGCCAAGATCCGGGGAACTACCTACGAGCAGTACTTC. Its protein product is CSAKIRGTTYEQYF. The genes are TRBV20-1 and TRBJ2-7; a weak D match, TRBD2 (5 bases). The V and J ends lost 6 bases and 2 bases respectively, with 17 bases between them. Germline V CDR1 and CDR2: DFQATT, SNEGSKA (reference sequence). This CDR3 has 14 amino acids.

The chain couples TRBV27 to TRBJ1-2; no clear D. This CDR3 has 15 residues. V was cut by 2 bases and J by 2 bases, with 12 bases left in between. Germline CDR1 reads MNHEY; CDR2 reads SMNVEV (reference sequence). CDR3 amino acids: CASSLRLGSNYGYTF. The CDR3 DNA reads as TGTGCCAGCAGTTTAAGGCTGGGGTCAAACTATGGCTACACCTTC.

The chain is built from TRBV28 and TRBJ2-5; D unclear. Germline CDR1 is MDHEN and CDR2 is SYDVKM. Trimming removed 7 bases at V and 2 bases at J, with 11 bases between. The length of the CDR3 is 13 residues. DNA of the CDR3: TGTGCCAGCAACGACCGAGATCAAGAGACCCAGTACTTC. This sequence encodes CASNDRDQETQYF.

Note on this clonotype: At one end the junction does not follow the germline gene, possibly because of a read error. The chain couples TRBV27 to TRBJ1-4; unclear D gene. Germline assignment: CDR1 MNHEY and CDR2 SMNVEV (reference sequence). CDR3 length: 16 amino acids. CDR3 loop: CASSLVVPVTNEKLLF. DNA of the CDR3: TGTGCCAGCAGTTTGGTCGTGCCAGTAACTAATGAAAAACTGCTTTTT.

The V and J genes are TRBV29-1 and TRBJ1-2, with 9 nucleotides matching TRBD1. J was trimmed by 4 bases and V by 4 bases; bases with no gene match: 10. The CDR3 is 15 residues long. The germline V gene encodes CDR1 SQVTM and CDR2 ANQGSEA. CDR3 bases: TGCAGCGTTGCGGGACAGGGAGTAGTCGGCTATGGCTACACCTTC. This encodes CSVAGQGVVGYGYTF.

This clonotype was detected ten times or more. The V gene is TRBV11-2, the J gene TRBJ2-5; weak D call: TRBD1 (5 bases). Looked up from germline, CDR1 is SGHAT and CDR2 is FQNNGV. The V gene lost 3 bases and the J gene lost 1 base, with 6 bases spanning the gap. The CDR3 covers 13 residues. The CDR3 protein is CASSLTVQETQYF. Written as DNA, the CDR3 is TGTGCCAGCAGCTTGACAGTCCAAGAGACCCAGTACTTC.

This clonotype was counted only a few times. The rearrangement uses TRBV24-1 and TRBJ1-5; D gene uncertain. V lost 7 bases and J lost 1, with 13 bases in between. The CDR3 loop spans 15 amino acids. Per the germline V gene, CDR1 is KGHDR and CDR2 is SFDVKD. For the CDR3, the DNA is TGTGCCACCAGCCCCGGGTCCGGGAGCAATCAGCCCCAGCATTTT. This encodes CATSPGSGSNQPQHF.

This chain uses TRBV7-9 with TRBJ2-5, with 8 bases lining up with TRBD2. Germline lookup yields CDR1 SEHNR and CDR2 FQNEAQ (reference sequence). The CDR3 runs to 16 residues. Trimming at V came to 1 base and at J to 4 bases, leaving 8 bases not matched to a gene. The CDR3 DNA follows: TGTGCCAGCAGCTTAGTGGAACTAGCGGCAAGAGAGACCCAGTACTTC. Its protein product is CASSLVELAARETQYF.

This clonotype was recorded at least ten times. The V and J genes are TRBV15 and TRBJ1-2; 8 positions match TRBD1. Looked up from germline, CDR1 is LNHNV and CDR2 is YYDKDF (reference sequence). Trimming cost V 3 bases and J 4 bases; bases outside gene matches: 7. CDR3 length: 15 residues. The DNA of the CDR3 is TGTGCCACCAGCAGGGAAGGACAGGGCGGCTATGGCTACACCTTC. This translates into CATSREGQGGYGYTF.

This clonotype has a count of ten or more. This chain links TRBV11-2 with TRBJ1-2; D remains unclear. Per the germline V gene, CDR1 is SGHAT and CDR2 is FQNNGV. The CDR3 is 14 amino acids. Trimming pared 0 bases from V and 5 bases from J, leaving 10 bases between. CDR3 sequence: CASSLESSPYGYTF. CDR3 nucleotide sequence: TGTGCCAGCAGCTTAGAGAGCAGTCCTTATGGCTACACCTTC.